The next 14 T cell receptor beta chains were all read from a single sample in a study of siplizumab effects on memory and regulatory T cells. Clones were read by immunoSEQ multiplex PCR, and TCRdb kept only the in-frame ones, dropping some. The sample includes about 100,000 clones, about nine tenths seen only once; the top ten take 0.14% to 0.15%. Sequencing used CD4+ T cells sorted from blood. Receptor source: a human donor in good health.

The V call is TRBV27, the J call TRBJ2-5; TRBD1 matches at 8 bases. The J call is doubtful: the DNA matches TRBJ2-7 better. This CDR3 contains 15 residues. Per the germline V gene, CDR1 is MNHEY and CDR2 is SMNVEV (reference sequence). Written as DNA, the CDR3 is TGTGCCAGCAGTACATTCGGGACAGGATTTTCCGAGCAGTACTTC. This gives the protein CASSTFGTGFSEQYF.

This clone occurred a few times. This chain uses TRBV25-1 with TRBJ1-6; 9 bases are a match to TRBD1. Germline V CDR1 and CDR2: MGHDK, SYGVNS. V shed 8 bases, J shed 9 bases, and the junction held 8 bases outside the gene matches. The CDR3 is 14 amino acids. CDR3 amino acids: CASVRGQGGSPLHF. In DNA, the CDR3 is TGTGCCAGCGTGCGGGGACAGGGAGGTTCACCCCTCCACTTT.

The J gene is TRBJ2-7, the V gene TRBV27; tentatively, D is TRBD2 (7 bases). V lost 4 bases and J lost 3, with 22 bases in between. CDR1 and CDR2 from the germline V gene are MNHEY and SMNVEV (reference sequence). CDR3 size: 17 residues. The CDR3 is CASSSLTRGALLYEQYF. Here the CDR3 DNA reads TGTGCCAGCAGTTCCCTCACTCGGGGGGCCCTCCTCTACGAGCAGTACTTC.

V is TRBV19 and J is TRBJ1-2, with TRBD1 identical over 10 bases. This CDR3 spans 16 amino acids. Germline V gene sequence: CDR1 LNHDA, CDR2 SQIVND (reference sequence). Trimming at V came to 5 bases and at J to 3 bases, leaving 9 bases not matched to a gene. This chain's CDR3 is CASSPPWTGGDYGYTF. DNA for the CDR3: TGTGCCAGTAGTCCTCCCTGGACAGGGGGTGACTATGGCTACACCTTC.

The chain employs TRBV7-2 and TRBJ2-2; D ambiguous. V lost 1 base to trimming and J lost 8 bases, with 11 bases between them. The CDR3 consists of 14 residues. Germline V gene sequence: CDR1 SGHTA, CDR2 FQGNSA. Here the CDR3 DNA reads TGTGCCAGCAGCTTAGTCCCCGGATTTGGGGAGCTGTTTTTT. This sequence encodes CASSLVPGFGELFF.

The chain links TRBV9 to TRBJ2-1; no firm D call. V gave up 4 bases and J gave up 2 bases, with 10 bases separating them. The germline V gene has CDR1 SGDLS and CDR2 YYNGEE. The CDR3 is 14 residues long. The CDR3 is CASSPTTTYNEQFF. The CDR3 DNA follows: TGTGCCAGCAGCCCAACTACTACCTACAATGAGCAGTTCTTC.

V gene TRBV11-1 combines with J gene TRBJ1-3, with TRBD1 matching over 8 bases. V shed 3 bases, J shed 3 bases, and the junction held 1 base outside the gene matches. The CDR3 sequence is 14 residues long. Germline CDR1 reads SGHAT; CDR2 reads FQDESV (reference sequence). The CDR3 here is CASSFDRGGNTIYF. The CDR3 bases are TGTGCCAGCAGCTTCGACAGGGGTGGAAACACCATATATTTT.

The chain employs TRBV19 and TRBJ2-3, with no clear D. This CDR3 has 14 residues. Between the trimmed V and J ends, which lost 5 bases and 4 bases, there was a span of 13 bases. The germline CDR1 and CDR2 sequences are LNHDA and SQIVND (reference sequence). The CDR3 loop is CASSLGVLADTQYF. In nucleotides, the CDR3 is TGTGCCAGTAGTCTTGGGGTCCTCGCAGATACGCAGTATTTT.

The CDR3 loop reads CASSKQGATDTQYF. The CDR3 region has the DNA TGCGCCAGCAGTAAACAGGGGGCCACAGATACGCAGTATTTT. The gene calls are TRBV5-1 and TRBJ2-3; 9 bases fit TRBD1. In germline, CDR1 is SGHRS, CDR2 YFSETQ. This CDR3 is built from 14 residues. The ends lost 5 bases at V and 2 bases at J; junction bases unmatched: 3.

This chain links TRBV7-3 with TRBJ2-2; 7 positions match TRBD2. Germline trimming cut 5 bases from V and 4 bases from J; bases unmatched to any gene: 10. Germline V lookup: CDR1 SGHTA, CDR2 FQGTGA. The CDR3 sequence is 16 residues long. The CDR3 spells CASSPQASGATGELFF. CDR3 sequence (DNA): TGTGCCAGCAGCCCCCAGGCCAGCGGGGCCACCGGGGAGCTGTTTTTT.

V and J are TRBV7-3 and TRBJ2-2, with TRBD2 identical over 7 bases. Germline CDR1 SGHTA, CDR2 FQGTGA. The ends lost 4 bases at V and 2 bases at J; junction bases unmatched: 7. This CDR3 region has 16 residues. The DNA for the CDR3 is TGTGCCAGCAGCTGGGCGGGGACTACCAACACCGGGGAGCTGTTTTTT. This gives the protein CASSWAGTTNTGELFF.

This clone showed up just a few times. This chain links TRBV5-1 with TRBJ2-7; 7 nucleotides line up with TRBD2. The CDR3 is 16 residues long. The germline gives CDR1 SGHRS, CDR2 YFSETQ. Trimming at V came to 0 bases and at J to 2 bases, leaving 8 bases not matched to a gene. The CDR3 sequence is CASSLVGGDRTYEQYF. In nucleotides, the CDR3 is TGCGCCAGCAGCTTGGTGGGAGGGGATAGGACCTACGAGCAGTACTTC.

The chain joins TRBV11-2 to TRBJ2-3; 9 positions agree with TRBD1. V lost 4 bases to trimming and J lost 6 bases; unmatched junction nucleotides: 2. Per germline, CDR1 SGHAT and CDR2 FQNNGV. The CDR3 sequence is 13 residues long. The CDR3 nucleotides are TGTGCCAGCAGCTCGGACAGGGGTGATACGCAGTATTTT. This translates into CASSSDRGDTQYF.

The rearrangement joins TRBV7-2 to TRBJ2-3; D perhaps matches TRBD1 (5 bases). CDR1 SGHTA and CDR2 FQGNSA come from the germline V gene. The CDR3 runs to 15 residues. V lost 1 base and J 4 bases, leaving 12 bases between the germline ends. CDR3 coding DNA: TGTGCCAGCAGCTTAGTCGGTCAGGGATCAGATACGCAGTATTTT. It specifies CASSLVGQGSDTQYF.